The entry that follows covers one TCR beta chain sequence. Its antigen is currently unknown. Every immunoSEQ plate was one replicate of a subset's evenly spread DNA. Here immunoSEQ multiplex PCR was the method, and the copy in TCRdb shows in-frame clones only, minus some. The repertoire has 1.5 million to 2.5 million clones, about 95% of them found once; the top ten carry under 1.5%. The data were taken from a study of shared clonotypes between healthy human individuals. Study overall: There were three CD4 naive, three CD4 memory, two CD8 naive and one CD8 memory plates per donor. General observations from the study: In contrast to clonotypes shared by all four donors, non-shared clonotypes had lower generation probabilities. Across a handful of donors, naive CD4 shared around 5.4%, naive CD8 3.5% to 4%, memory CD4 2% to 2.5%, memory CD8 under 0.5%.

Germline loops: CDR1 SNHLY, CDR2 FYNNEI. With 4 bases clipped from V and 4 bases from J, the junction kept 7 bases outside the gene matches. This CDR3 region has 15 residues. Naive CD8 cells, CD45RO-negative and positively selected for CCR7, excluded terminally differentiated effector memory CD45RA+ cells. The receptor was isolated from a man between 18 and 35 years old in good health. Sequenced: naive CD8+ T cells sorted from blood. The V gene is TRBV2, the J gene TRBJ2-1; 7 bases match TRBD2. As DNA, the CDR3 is TGTGCCAGCAGTGGCGCGGGGGACCTTTACAATGAGCAGTTCTTC. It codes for CASSGAGDLYNEQFF. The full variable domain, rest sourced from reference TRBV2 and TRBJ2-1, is EPEVTQTPSHQVTQMGQEVILRCVPISNHLYFYWYRQILGQKVEFLVSFYNNEISEKSEIFDDQFSVERPDGSNFTLKIRSTKLEDSAMYFCASSGAGDLYNEQFFGPGTRLTVL.